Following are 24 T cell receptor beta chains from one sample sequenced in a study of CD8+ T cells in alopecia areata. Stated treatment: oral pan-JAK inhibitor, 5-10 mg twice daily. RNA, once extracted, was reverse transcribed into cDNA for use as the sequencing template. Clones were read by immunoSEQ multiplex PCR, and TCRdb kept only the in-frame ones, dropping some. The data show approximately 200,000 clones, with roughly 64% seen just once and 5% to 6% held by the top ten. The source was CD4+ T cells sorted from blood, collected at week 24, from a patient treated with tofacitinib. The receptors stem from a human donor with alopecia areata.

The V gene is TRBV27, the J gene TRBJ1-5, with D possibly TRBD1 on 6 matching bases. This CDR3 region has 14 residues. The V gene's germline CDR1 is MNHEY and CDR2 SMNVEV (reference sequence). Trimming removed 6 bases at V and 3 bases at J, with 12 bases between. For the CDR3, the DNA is TGTGCCAGCAGCCTACAGGGAGCCAATCAGCCCCAGCATTTT. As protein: CASSLQGANQPQHF.

CDR3 nucleotide sequence: TGTGCCATCCAGGTCTCTGGGGCCAACGTCCTGACTTTC. This codes for CAIQVSGANVLTF. This chain connects TRBV7-3 to TRBJ2-6; D remains unclear. V dropped 10 bases and J dropped 0 bases, with 7 bases sitting between them. Germline-derived CDR1 and CDR2 are SGHTA and FQGTGA. The CDR3 extends over 13 amino acids.

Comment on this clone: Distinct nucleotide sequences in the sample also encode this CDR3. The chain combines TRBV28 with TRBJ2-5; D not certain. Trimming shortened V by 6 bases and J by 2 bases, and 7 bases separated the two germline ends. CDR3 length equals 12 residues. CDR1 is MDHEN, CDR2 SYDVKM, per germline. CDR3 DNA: TGTGCCAGCAGCCCGTGGCAAGAGACCCAGTACTTC. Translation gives CASSPWQETQYF.

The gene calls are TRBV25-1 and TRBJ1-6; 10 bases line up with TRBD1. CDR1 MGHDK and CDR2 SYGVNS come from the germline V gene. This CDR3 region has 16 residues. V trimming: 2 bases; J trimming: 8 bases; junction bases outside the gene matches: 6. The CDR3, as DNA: TGTGCCAGCAGTGAACTCGGGACAGGGGTAGATTCACCCCTCCACTTT. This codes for CASSELGTGVDSPLHF.

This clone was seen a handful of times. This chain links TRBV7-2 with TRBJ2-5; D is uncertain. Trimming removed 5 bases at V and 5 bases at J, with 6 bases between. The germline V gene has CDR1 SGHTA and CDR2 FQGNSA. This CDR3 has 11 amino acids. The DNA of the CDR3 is TGTGCCAGCAGCACCGGTGAGACCCAGTACTTC. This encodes CASSTGETQYF.

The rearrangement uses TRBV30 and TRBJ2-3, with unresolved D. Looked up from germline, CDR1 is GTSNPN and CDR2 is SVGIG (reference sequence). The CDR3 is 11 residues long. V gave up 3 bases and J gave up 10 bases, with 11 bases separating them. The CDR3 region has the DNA TGTGCCTGGAGGAGAAATCTGGCGCAGTATTTT. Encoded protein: CAWRRNLAQYF.

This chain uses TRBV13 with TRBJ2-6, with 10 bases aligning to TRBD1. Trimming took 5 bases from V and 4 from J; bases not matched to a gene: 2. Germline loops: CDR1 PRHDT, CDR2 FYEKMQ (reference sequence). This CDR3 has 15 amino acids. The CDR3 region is CASSLGQGGANVLTF. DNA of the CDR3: TGTGCCAGCAGCCTGGGACAGGGGGGGGCCAACGTCCTGACTTTC. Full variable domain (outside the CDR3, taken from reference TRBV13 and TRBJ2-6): AAGVIQSPRHLIKEKRETATLKCYPIPRHDTVYWYQQGPGQDPQFLISFYEKMQSDKGSIPDRFSAQQFSDYHSELNMSSLELGDSALYFCASSLGQGGANVLTFGAGSRLTVL.

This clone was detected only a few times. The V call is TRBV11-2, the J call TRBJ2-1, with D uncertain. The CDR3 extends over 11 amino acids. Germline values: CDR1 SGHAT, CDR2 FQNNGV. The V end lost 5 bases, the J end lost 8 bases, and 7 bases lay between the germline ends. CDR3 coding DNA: TGTGCCAGCAGCCTCTCCCATGAGCAGTTCTTC. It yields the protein CASSLSHEQFF.

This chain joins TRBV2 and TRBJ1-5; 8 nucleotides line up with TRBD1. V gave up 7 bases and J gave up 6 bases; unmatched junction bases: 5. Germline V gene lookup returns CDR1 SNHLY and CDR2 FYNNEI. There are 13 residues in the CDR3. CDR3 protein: CASTGQGLQPQHF. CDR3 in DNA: TGTGCCAGCACCGGACAGGGCCTTCAGCCCCAGCATTTT.

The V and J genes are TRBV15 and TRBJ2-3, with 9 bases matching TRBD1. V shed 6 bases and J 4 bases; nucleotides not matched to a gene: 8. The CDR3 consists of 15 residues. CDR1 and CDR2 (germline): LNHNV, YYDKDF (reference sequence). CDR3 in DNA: TGTGCCACCAGAAAGGGACAGGGTGGATCAGATACGCAGTATTTT. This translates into CATRKGQGGSDTQYF. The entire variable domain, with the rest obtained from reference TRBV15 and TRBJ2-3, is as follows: DAMVIQNPRYQVTQFGKPVTLSCSQTLNHNVMYWYQQKSSQAPKLLFHYYDKDFNNEADTPDNFQSRRPNTSFCFLDIRSPGLGDTAMYLCATRKGQGGSDTQYFGPGTRLTVL.

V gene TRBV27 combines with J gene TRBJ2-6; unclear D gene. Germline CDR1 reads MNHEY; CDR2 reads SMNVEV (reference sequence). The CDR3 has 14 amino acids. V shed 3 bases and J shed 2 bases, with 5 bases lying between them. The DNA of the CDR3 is TGTGCCAGCAGTTTTGCAACTGGGGCCAACGTCCTGACTTTC. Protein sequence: CASSFATGANVLTF.

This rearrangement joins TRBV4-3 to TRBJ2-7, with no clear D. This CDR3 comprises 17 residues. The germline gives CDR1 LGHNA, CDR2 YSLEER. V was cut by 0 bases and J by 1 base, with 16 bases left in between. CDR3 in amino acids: CASSQDYSPSNSYEQYF. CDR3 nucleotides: TGCGCCAGCAGCCAAGATTATAGCCCCTCGAATTCCTACGAGCAGTACTTC.

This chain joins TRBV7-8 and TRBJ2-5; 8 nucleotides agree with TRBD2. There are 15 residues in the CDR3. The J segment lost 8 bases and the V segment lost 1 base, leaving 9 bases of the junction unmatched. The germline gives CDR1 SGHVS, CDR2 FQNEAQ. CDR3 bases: TGTGCCAGCAGCTTAGGGACTAGCAATAAGAGAACCCAGTACTTC. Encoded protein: CASSLGTSNKRTQYF. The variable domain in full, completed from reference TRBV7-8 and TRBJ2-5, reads GAGVSQSPRYKVAKRGQDVALRCDPISGHVSLFWYQQALGQGPEFLTYFQNEAQLDKSGLPSDRFFAERPEGSVSTLKIQRTQQEDSAVYLCASSLGTSNKRTQYFGPGTRLLVL.

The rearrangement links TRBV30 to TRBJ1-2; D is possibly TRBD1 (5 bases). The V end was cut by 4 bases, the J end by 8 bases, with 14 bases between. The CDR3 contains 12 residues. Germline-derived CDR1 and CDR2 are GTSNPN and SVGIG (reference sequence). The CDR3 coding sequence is TGTGCCTGGATCCGGACGGGGGGAGGCTACACCTTC. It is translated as CAWIRTGGGYTF.

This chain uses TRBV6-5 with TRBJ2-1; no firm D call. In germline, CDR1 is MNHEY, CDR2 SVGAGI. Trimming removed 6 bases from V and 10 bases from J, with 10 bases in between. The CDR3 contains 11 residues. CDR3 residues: CASRKRSEQFF. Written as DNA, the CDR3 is TGTGCCAGCAGAAAGCGTTCCGAGCAGTTCTTC.

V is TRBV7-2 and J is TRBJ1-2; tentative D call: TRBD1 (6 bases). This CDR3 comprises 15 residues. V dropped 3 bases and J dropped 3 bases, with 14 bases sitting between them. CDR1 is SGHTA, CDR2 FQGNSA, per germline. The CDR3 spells CASSLNFRGDYGYTF. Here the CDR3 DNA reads TGTGCCAGCAGCTTGAACTTCAGGGGAGACTATGGCTACACCTTC.

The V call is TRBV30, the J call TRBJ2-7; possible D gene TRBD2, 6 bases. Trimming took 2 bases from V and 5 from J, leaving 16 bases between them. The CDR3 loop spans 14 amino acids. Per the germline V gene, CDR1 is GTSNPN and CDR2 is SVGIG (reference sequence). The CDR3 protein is CAWSKSARGNEQYF. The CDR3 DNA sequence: TGTGCCTGGAGTAAAAGCGCTCGGGGGAACGAGCAGTACTTC.

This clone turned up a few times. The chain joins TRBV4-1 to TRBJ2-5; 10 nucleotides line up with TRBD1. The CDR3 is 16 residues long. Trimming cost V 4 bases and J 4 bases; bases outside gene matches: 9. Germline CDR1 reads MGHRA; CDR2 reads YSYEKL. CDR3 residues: CASSPPSRTGGETQYF. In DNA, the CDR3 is TGCGCCAGCAGCCCCCCAAGTAGGACAGGGGGAGAGACCCAGTACTTC.

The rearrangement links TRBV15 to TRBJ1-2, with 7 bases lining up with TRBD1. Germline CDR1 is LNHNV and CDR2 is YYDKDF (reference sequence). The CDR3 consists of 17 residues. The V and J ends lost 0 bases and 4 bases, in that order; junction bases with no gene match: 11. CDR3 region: CATSREDPRQGSYGYTF. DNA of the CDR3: TGTGCCACCAGCAGAGAAGATCCGAGACAGGGTAGCTATGGCTACACCTTC.

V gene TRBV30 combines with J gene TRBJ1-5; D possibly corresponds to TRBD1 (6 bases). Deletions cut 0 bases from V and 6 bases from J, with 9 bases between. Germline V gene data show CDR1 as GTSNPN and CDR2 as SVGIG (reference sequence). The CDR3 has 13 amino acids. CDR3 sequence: CAWSVQGPQPQHF. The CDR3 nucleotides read TGTGCCTGGAGTGTCCAGGGGCCTCAGCCCCAGCATTTT.

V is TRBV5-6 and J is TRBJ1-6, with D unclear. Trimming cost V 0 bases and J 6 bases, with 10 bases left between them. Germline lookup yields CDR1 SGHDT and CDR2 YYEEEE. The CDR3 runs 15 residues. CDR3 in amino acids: CASSLAWVPNSPLHF. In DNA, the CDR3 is TGTGCCAGCAGCTTGGCCTGGGTACCTAATTCACCCCTCCACTTT.

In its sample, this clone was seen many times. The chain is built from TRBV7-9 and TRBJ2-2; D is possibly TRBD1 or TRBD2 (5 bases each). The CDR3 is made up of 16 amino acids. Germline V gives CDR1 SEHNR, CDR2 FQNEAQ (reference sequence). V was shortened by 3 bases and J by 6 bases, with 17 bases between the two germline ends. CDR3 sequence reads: CASSFWPDTGPGELFF. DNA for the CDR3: TGTGCCAGCAGCTTCTGGCCGGACACGGGACCCGGGGAGCTGTTTTTT.

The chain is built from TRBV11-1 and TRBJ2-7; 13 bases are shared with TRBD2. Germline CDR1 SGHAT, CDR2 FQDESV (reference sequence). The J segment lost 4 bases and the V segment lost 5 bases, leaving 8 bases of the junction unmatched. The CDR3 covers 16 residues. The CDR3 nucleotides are TGTGCCAGCAGCCCGCGACTAGCGGGAGGCTGGTACGAGCAGTACTTC. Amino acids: CASSPRLAGGWYEQYF.

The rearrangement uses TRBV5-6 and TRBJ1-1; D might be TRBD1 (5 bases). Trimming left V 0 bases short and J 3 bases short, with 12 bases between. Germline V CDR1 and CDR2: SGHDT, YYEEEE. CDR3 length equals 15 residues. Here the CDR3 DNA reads TGTGCCAGCAGCTTGGTTAGGGGTCGGGACACTGAAGCTTTCTTT. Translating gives CASSLVRGRDTEAFF.